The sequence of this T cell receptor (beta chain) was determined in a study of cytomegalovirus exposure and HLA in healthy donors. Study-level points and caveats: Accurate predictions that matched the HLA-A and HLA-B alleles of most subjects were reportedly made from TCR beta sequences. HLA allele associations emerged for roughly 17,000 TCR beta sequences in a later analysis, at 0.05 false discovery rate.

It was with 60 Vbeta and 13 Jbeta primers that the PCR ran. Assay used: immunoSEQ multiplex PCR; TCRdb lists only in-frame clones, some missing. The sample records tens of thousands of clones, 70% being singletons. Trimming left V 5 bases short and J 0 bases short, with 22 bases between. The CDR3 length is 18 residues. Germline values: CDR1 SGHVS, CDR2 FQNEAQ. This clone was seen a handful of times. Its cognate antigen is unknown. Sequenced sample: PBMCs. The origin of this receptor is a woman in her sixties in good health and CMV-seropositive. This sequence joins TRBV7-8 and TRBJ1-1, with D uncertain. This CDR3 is CASSHRTAEGWVNTEAFF. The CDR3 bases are TGTGCCAGCAGCCACCGGACCGCCGAGGGTTGGGTGAACACTGAAGCTTTCTTT.